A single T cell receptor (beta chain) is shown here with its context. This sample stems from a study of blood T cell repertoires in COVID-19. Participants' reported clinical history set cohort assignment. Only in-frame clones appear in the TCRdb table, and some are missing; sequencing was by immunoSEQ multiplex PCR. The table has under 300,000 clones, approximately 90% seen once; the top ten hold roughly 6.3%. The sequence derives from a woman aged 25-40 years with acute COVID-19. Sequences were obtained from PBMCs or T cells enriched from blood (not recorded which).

The CDR3 loop reads CASSTTGGETQYF. CDR3 DNA: TGTGCCAGCAGCACCACCGGGGGGGAGACCCAGTACTTC. The V and J genes are TRBV7-3 and TRBJ2-5, with 7 nucleotides matching TRBD2. CDR1 and CDR2 (germline): SGHTA, FQGTGA. CDR3 length: 13 amino acids. Trimming removed 5 bases from V and 5 bases from J; junction bases left unmatched: 5. The full variable domain, rest sourced from reference TRBV7-3 and TRBJ2-5, is GAGVSQTPSNKVTEKGKYVELRCDPISGHTALYWYRQSLGQGPEFLIYFQGTGAADDSGLPNDRFFAVRPEGSVSTLKIQRTERGDSAVYLCASSTTGGETQYFGPGTRLLVL.